A single TCR beta chain is shown here with its context. Its antigen is unknown. UMI-labeled 5' RACE generated the TCR beta libraries. In the authors' workflow: Across the sequenced material, each individual TCR beta library was found to contain somewhere between roughly 3,000 and 20,000 functional CDR3 beta clonotypes. TCRdb reprocessed the 5' RACE reads; each CDR3 protein has one entry and no DNA is given. In this record, the V and J calls reflect TCRdb's handling and not the investigators' own analysis. The table counts roughly 12,000 distinct CDR3 sequences; 14% lies in the top ten. The germline CDR1 and CDR2 sequences are DFQATT and SNEGSKA (reference sequence). This CDR3 has 13 residues. The data stem from a study of human CD8 memory T cell subsets. Healthy donor buffy coats were the source of the PBMC. Study-wide results and limits: Overlapping only minimally, the repertoires of stem-like memory and precursor exhausted T cells were largely separate from each other.

The gene calls are TRBV20-1 and TRBJ2-7. The receptor was isolated from a human donor in good health. Sequenced: CD8+ T cells from PBMCs. This CDR3 reads CSARDYRSYEQYF.